This T cell receptor (beta chain) originates from a study of OX40 agonist ivuxolimab in advanced cancers. The study in broad terms: Ivuxolimab, which targeted the costimulatory receptor OX40 (CD134), was an agonistic, fully human IgG2 monoclonal antibody. Peripheral TCRbeta sequencing aimed to test whether ivuxolimab altered TCR sequence diversity and caused clonal T-cell expansion. The paper covers the monotherapy dose-escalation part of the phase I ivuxolimab trial, which included N of about 50 patients. Patients were allowed to have had prior anti-PD-1, anti-PD-L1 or anti-CTLA-4 therapy, and 40% of the dose-escalation patients had previously received checkpoint inhibitors. Partial responses were achieved by three dose-escalation patients, of whom one had hepatocellular carcinoma and two had cutaneous melanoma. In the dose-escalation cohort, 65% to 90% of patients were male, and the mean age was approximately 60 years, with a range of about 20 to 79. Of the 50 or so patients in dose escalation, some 19 had hepatocellular carcinoma, around 15 had melanoma, 9 had renal cell carcinoma and 9 had head and neck cancer. Intravenous ivuxolimab was administered to patients every 2 weeks at six dose levels: 0.01, 0.1, 0.3, 1.5, 3 and 10 mg/kg.

Trimming costs V 0 bases and J 1 base, and their ends lie 6 bases apart. The germline V gene sets CDR1 to MGHRA and CDR2 to YSYEKL. From the cysteine up to the phenylalanine, the CDR3 has a length of 15 residues. The kept DNA is CDR3 alone, 45 bases in frame from the first base. The paper as a whole reports these results and caveats: At doses from 0.1 to 3.0 mg/kg, clonal expansion was seen in both CD4+ and CD8+ blood T cells between baseline and week 6. The antigen specificity of the peripheral T cells that underwent clonal expansion was not determined. After ivuxolimab, more expanded clones were found on average in CD8+ T cells than in CD4+ T cells. Partial responders in the 0.1-3.0 mg/kg groups had among the lowest normalized peripheral clonal expansion, especially among CD8+ T cells. Low levels of normalized T-cell clonal expansion were also seen in some patients who did not respond.

This clone has only a few counts. The antigen this receptor binds is unknown. Per-base qualities were not stored, and no clone one base away is much larger. Genomic DNA was extracted from sorted cells for sequencing of the TCRbeta CDR3 region. The immunoSEQ Assay was used to sequence the TCRbeta CDR3 regions. TCRdb stores this immuneACCESS table with in-frame sequences only. Part of the clones is absent; in the studies checked, under half of the shortfall reflects unresolved V genes, and no reason is known for the rest. In this sample the table shows approximately 24,000 clones, more than 75% of which occur a single time. The ten top clones hold roughly 15% of the sample. The trial excluded patients who had a history of autoimmune disease or who were on systemic immunosuppression. Peripheral blood for TCR sequencing was drawn from every dose cohort at baseline, at cycle 4 day 1 and at cycle 7 day 1. The samples were taken from a phase I, first-in-human, multicenter, open-label dose-escalation trial of ivuxolimab. The trial enrolled adults with locally advanced or metastatic head and neck squamous cell, hepatocellular, melanoma or renal cell carcinoma. CD4+ and CD8+ T cells were sorted separately from peripheral blood before TCR sequencing.

This receptor was identified in an adult with an advanced solid tumor such as melanoma, head and neck, liver or kidney cancer. The chain is encoded by TRBV4-1 joined to TRBJ2-2; no D gene is confidently identified. The material sequenced was CD4+ or CD8+ T cells sorted from blood, taken in a trial of the OX40 agonist ivuxolimab. This receptor carries the CDR3 CASSQDEVNTGELFF. Read as DNA, the sequence is TGCGCCAGCAGCCAAGATGAAGTGAACACCGGGGAGCTGTTTTTT.